This entry is about one T cell receptor (beta chain). Its target is not known. Every donor, a Caucasian adult, lived in Nashville, Tennessee. Partitioning of CD4+ cells yielded a CD45RA+ naive subset and a CD45RA-negative memory subset. Data came from immunoSEQ multiplex PCR; TCRdb stores just in-frame clones and leaves some out. The sample lists a few million clones; 85% to 95% were seen once. These data originate in a study of shared clonotypes between healthy human individuals. Study findings and constraints: Estimated richness was generally greater in naive than memory subsets.

Germline V gene lookup returns CDR1 MDHEN and CDR2 SYDVKM. V dropped 3 bases and J dropped 2; count of bases not matched to a gene: 7. This CDR3 region has 17 residues. J is TRBJ2-6 and V is TRBV28; 7 bases match TRBD1. Sequenced input: naive CD4+ T cells from PBMCs. Regarding subset: CD45RA+ positively selected. The TCR sequence derives from a young man in good health. Some clones in this sample may be carry-over from other donors' samples. The CDR3 sequence: CASSLSPTGAGANVLTF. DNA of the CDR3: TGTGCCAGCAGTTTGAGCCCAACAGGGGCTGGGGCCAACGTCCTGACTTTC.